These 23 T cell receptor beta chains share one sample of origin, sequenced in a study of T cells expressing NK-cell markers (dated by TCRdb to the early 2020s). Libraries were made using 5' RACE. Sequencer: Illumina HiSeq 2000. TCRdb reprocessed the reads, and each CDR3 protein sequence is entered once, without DNA. The sample table holds under 600,000 distinct CDR3 sequences. In total, the top ten clones hold 1.4% to 1.5% of the sample. Sequencing input: blood T cells: a sorted CD56 or NKG2C T cell subset, CD4+ or CD8+ T cells, or bulk PBMC T cells (not recorded which). The receptors originated from a woman aged 50 to 60 in good health. Donor details come from another sample of the same person, matched by shared clones.

This CDR3 reads CASSKRTGQQNTEAFF. The V call is TRBV21-1, the J call TRBJ1-1; TCRdb's assignment of TRBD1 cannot be checked, as there is no DNA. TRBV21-1 is a pseudogene segment. The CDR3 totals 16 residues.

This rearrangement joins TRBV29-1 to TRBJ2-2. The CDR3 covers 13 residues. In germline, CDR1 is SQVTM, CDR2 ANQGSEA. The CDR3 loop reads CSVQVQPTGELFF.

This chain links TRBV15 with TRBJ1-3. The CDR3 has 16 residues. Germline loops: CDR1 LNHNV, CDR2 YYDKDF (reference sequence). The chain's CDR3 is CATSRDQNLRGNTIYF.

The chain employs TRBV7-3 and TRBJ2-7; checking the TCRdb D call of TRBD1 is not possible without DNA. The germline V gene encodes CDR1 SGHTA and CDR2 FQGTGA. The CDR3 totals 15 residues. The CDR3 sequence: CASSQDGINSYEQYF.

This chain uses TRBV11-2 with TRBJ2-1; TCRdb returns TRBD2, unconfirmable since there is no DNA. The germline V gene has CDR1 SGHAT and CDR2 FQNNGV. The CDR3 extends over 17 amino acids. The CDR3 protein is CASSLISGLSSYNEQFF.

The V gene is TRBV4-1, the J gene TRBJ2-2. The CDR3 has 13 amino acids. Germline CDR1 is MGHRA and CDR2 is YSYEKL. This CDR3 reads CASSQDAEFQLFF.

J is TRBJ2-1 and V is TRBV5-4; TCRdb's D gene call, TRBD2, goes unchecked for lack of DNA. The CDR3 is made up of 14 amino acids. Germline V gene sequence: CDR1 SGHNT, CDR2 YYREEE (reference sequence). CDR3 protein: CASSLRAGYNEQFF. The full variable domain, its missing parts supplied by reference TRBV5-4 and TRBJ2-1, is ETGVTQSPTHLIKTRGQQVTLRCSSQSGHNTVSWYQQALGQGPQFIFQYYREEENGRGNFPPRFSGLQFPNYSSELNVNALELDDSALYLCASSLRAGYNEQFFGPGTRLTVL.

V is TRBV5-1 and J is TRBJ2-1; TCRdb's D call, TRBD1, is unchecked because there is no DNA. The CDR3 has 18 residues. Germline CDR1 is SGHRS and CDR2 is YFSETQ. Here the CDR3 reads CASSPIHRGPGSYNEQFF. Variable domain in full (rest from reference TRBV5-1 and TRBJ2-1): KAGVTQTPRYLIKTRGQQVTLSCSPISGHRSVSWYQQTPGQGLQFLFEYFSETQRNKGNFPGRFSGRQFSNSRSEMNVSTLELGDSALYLCASSPIHRGPGSYNEQFFGPGTRLTVL.

The chain's CDR3 is CASPPGAGDIGTDTQYF. The chain links TRBV6-2 or TRBV6-3 to TRBJ2-3; TCRdb picks TRBD1, but there is no DNA to check that call. This CDR3 has 17 residues. Germline-derived CDR1 and CDR2 are MNHEY and SVGEGT.

This chain uses TRBV14 with TRBJ2-2; lacking DNA, the TRBD1 call made by TCRdb goes unchecked. The CDR3 spans 15 residues. CDR1 is SGHDN, CDR2 FVKESK, per germline. The CDR3 region is CASRRTGGNTGELFF.

The rearrangement uses TRBV6-5 and TRBJ2-1. CDR3 size: 15 residues. CDR1 and CDR2 (germline): MNHEY, SVGAGI. The CDR3 here is CASSYDPIKGNEQFF.

This chain connects TRBV18 to TRBJ2-3; TCRdb names TRBD1, which stays unverified in the absence of DNA. Per germline, CDR1 KGHSH and CDR2 LQKENI. The length of the CDR3 is 16 residues. The CDR3: CASSPLGQGVSDTQYF.

The rearrangement uses TRBV2 and TRBJ1-5; the D call from TCRdb, TRBD1, cannot be confirmed without DNA. There are 13 residues in the CDR3. Germline-derived CDR1 and CDR2 are SNHLY and FYNNEI. CDR3: CASGKTGAQRQHF.

V gene TRBV6-1 combines with J gene TRBJ2-3; TCRdb names TRBD1, which stays unverified in the absence of DNA. CDR1 and CDR2 from the germline V gene are MNHNS and SASEGT. The CDR3 extends over 16 amino acids. CDR3 region: CASRKGPGQVTDTQYF.

The chain joins TRBV3-1 to TRBJ1-2; TCRdb outputs TRBD1, but without DNA this stays unchecked. This CDR3 has 13 residues. CDR1 LGHDT and CDR2 YNNKEL come from the germline V gene (reference sequence). The CDR3 is CASSPPGEHGYTF.

The chain uses TRBV19 and TRBJ2-3. Germline V lookup: CDR1 LNHDA, CDR2 SQIVND (reference sequence). The CDR3 extends over 14 amino acids. CDR3 loop: CASSIVVRPDTQYF.

J is TRBJ2-1 and V is TRBV6-5; TCRdb's assignment of TRBD2 cannot be checked, as there is no DNA. CDR1 and CDR2 from the germline V gene are MNHEY and SVGAGI. The CDR3 is 16 residues long. The CDR3 spells CASSSTSGSSYNEQFF.

V usage is TRBV20-1 and J usage is TRBJ2-1; TCRdb gives TRBD2 as the D gene, but with no DNA this cannot be confirmed. Germline assignment: CDR1 DFQATT and CDR2 SNEGSKA (reference sequence). CDR3 length: 14 residues. The CDR3 reads CSAPATYSGGEQFF.

The gene calls are TRBV20-1 and TRBJ2-5; the D gene TCRdb calls, TRBD1, cannot be checked with no DNA. This CDR3 comprises 11 residues. Germline V CDR1 and CDR2: DFQATT, SNEGSKA (reference sequence). CDR3 sequence reads: CSTSQGGTQYF.

V and J are TRBV6-5 and TRBJ1-3. Per germline, CDR1 MNHEY and CDR2 SVGAGI. The CDR3 contains 13 residues. The chain's CDR3 is CASSSRRGNTIYF.

The CDR3 sequence: CSARDLASGSPDTQYF. This rearrangement joins TRBV20-1 to TRBJ2-3; there is no DNA to check the TCRdb D call of TRBD2. Germline loops: CDR1 DFQATT, CDR2 SNEGSKA (reference sequence). There are 16 residues in the CDR3.

The rearrangement links TRBV6-1 to TRBJ1-1. The CDR3 consists of 12 residues. Germline values: CDR1 MNHNS, CDR2 SASEGT. The CDR3 sequence is CASSDFAAEAFF.

The V gene is TRBV4-1, the J gene TRBJ1-2. The germline V gene encodes CDR1 MGHRA and CDR2 YSYEKL. The CDR3 is 15 residues long. CDR3 sequence reads: CASSQDWQKNYGYTF.